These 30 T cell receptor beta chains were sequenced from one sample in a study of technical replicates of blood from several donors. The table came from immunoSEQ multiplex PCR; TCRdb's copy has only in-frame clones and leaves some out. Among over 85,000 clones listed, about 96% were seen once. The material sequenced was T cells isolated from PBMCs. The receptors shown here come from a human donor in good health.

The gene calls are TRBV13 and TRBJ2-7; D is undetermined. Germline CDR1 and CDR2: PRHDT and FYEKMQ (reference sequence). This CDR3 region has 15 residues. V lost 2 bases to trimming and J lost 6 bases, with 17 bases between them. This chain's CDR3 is CASSLNPQSRREQYF. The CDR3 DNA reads TGTGCCAGCAGCTTAAACCCTCAGTCTAGACGCGAGCAGTACTTC.

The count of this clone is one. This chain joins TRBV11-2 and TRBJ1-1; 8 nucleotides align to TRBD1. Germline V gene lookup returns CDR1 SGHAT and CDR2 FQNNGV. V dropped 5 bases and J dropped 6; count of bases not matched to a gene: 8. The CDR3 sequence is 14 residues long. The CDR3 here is CASSVTGGGSEAFF. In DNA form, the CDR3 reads TGTGCCAGCAGCGTCACAGGGGGTGGTTCTGAAGCTTTCTTT.

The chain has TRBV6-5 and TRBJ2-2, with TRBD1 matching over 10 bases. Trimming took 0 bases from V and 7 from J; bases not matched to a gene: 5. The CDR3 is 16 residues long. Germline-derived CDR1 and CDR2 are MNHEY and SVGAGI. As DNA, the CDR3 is TGTGCCAGCAGTTACTCCGGACAGGGGGTAATCGGGGAGCTGTTTTTT. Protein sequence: CASSYSGQGVIGELFF.

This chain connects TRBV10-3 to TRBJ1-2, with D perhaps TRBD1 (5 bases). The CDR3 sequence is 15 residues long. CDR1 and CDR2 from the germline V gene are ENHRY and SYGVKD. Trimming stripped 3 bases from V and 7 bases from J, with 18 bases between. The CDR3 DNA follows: TGTGCCATCAGTGAAACCAGGGAGGGCCATGGTGGCTACACCTTC. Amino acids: CAISETREGHGGYTF.

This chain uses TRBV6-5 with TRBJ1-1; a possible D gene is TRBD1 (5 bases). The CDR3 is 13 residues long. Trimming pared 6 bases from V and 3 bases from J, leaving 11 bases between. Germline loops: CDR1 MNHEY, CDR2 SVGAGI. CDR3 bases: TGTGCCAGCAGCCGAAAGGGGTACACTGAAGCTTTCTTT. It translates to CASSRKGYTEAFF.

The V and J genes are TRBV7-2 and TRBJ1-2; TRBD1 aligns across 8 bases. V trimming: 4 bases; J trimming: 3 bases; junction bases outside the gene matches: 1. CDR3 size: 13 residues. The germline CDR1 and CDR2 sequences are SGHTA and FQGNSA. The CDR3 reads CASSSGGYYGYTF. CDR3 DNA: TGTGCCAGCAGCTCAGGGGGCTACTATGGCTACACCTTC.

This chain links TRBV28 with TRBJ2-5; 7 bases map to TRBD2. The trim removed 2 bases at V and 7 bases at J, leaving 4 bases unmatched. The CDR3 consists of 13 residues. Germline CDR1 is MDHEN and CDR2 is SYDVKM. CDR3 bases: TGTGCCAGCAGTTTACCGGGGGGAGGGACCCAGTACTTC. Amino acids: CASSLPGGGTQYF. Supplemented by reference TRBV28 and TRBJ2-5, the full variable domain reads DVKVTQSSRYLVKRTGEKVFLECVQDMDHENMFWYRQDPGLGLRLIYFSYDVKMKEKGDIPEGYSVSREKKERFSLILESASTNQTSMYLCASSLPGGGTQYFGPGTRLLVL.

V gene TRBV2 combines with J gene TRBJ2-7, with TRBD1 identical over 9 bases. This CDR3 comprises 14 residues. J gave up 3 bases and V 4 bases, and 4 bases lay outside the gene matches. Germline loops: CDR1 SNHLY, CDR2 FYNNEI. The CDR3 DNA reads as TGTGCCAGCAGTGCCGGGACAGGGATCTACGAGCAGTACTTC. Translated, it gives CASSAGTGIYEQYF.

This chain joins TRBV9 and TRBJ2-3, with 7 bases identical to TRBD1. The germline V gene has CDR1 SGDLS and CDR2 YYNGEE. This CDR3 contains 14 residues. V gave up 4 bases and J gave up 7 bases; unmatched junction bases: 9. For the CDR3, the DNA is TGTGCCAGCAGCCCTACAGGGGACCCTTATACGCAGTATTTT. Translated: CASSPTGDPYTQYF. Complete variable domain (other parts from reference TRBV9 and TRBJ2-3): DSGVTQTPKHLITATGQRVTLRCSPRSGDLSVYWYQQSLDQGLQFLIQYYNGEERAKGNILERFSAQQFPDLHSELNLSSLELGDSALYFCASSPTGDPYTQYFGPGTRLTVL.

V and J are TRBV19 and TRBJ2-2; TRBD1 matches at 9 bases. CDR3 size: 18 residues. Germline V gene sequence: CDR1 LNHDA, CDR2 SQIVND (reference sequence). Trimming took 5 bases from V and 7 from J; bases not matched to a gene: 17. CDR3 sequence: CASSSRDRDERRHGELFF. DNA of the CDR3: TGTGCCAGTAGTTCCCGGGACAGGGACGAGCGGCGGCACGGGGAGCTGTTTTTT.

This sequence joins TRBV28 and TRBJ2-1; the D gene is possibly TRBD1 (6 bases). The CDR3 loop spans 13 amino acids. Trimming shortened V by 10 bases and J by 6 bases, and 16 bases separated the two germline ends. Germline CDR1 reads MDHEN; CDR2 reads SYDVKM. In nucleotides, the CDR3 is TGTGCCACCAATACAGGGACGGGCAATGAGCAGTTCTTC. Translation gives CATNTGTGNEQFF.

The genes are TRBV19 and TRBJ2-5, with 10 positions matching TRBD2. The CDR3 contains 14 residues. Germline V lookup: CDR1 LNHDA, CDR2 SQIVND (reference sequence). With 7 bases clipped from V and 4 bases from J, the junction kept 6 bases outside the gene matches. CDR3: CASKWVAGGETQYF. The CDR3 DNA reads TGTGCCAGTAAATGGGTAGCGGGAGGAGAGACCCAGTACTTC.

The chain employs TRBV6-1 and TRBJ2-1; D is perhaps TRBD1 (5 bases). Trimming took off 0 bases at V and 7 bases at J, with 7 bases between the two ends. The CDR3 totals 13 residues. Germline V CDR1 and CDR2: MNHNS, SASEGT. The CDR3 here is CASSEAQANEQFF. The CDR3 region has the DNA TGTGCCAGCAGTGAAGCACAGGCGAATGAGCAGTTCTTC.

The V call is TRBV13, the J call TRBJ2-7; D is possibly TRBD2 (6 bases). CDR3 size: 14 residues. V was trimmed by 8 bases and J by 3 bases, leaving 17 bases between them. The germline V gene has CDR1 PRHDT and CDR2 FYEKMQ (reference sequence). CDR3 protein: CASSEGRNIYEQYF. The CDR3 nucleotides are TGTGCCAGCTCGGAGGGGAGGAACATCTACGAGCAGTACTTC.

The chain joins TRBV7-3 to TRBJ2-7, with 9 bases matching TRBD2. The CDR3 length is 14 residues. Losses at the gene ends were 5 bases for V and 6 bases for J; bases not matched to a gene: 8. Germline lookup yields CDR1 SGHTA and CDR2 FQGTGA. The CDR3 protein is CASSLQREDGEQYF. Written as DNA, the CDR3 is TGTGCCAGCAGCCTTCAGCGGGAGGACGGCGAGCAGTACTTC.

The CDR3 bases are TGTGCCAGCAGCTTGGCTAGCGGAACCACAGATACGCAGTATTTT. Translated, it gives CASSLASGTTDTQYF. This sequence joins TRBV11-3 and TRBJ2-3; TRBD2 agrees at 7 bases. Germline V gives CDR1 SGHNT, CDR2 YENEEA. The CDR3 extends over 15 amino acids. The J segment lost 2 bases and the V segment lost 3 bases, leaving 5 bases of the junction unmatched.

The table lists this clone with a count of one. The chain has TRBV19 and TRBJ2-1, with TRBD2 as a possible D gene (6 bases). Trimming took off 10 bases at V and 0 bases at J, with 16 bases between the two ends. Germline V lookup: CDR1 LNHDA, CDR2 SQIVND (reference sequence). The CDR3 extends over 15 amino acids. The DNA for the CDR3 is TGTGCCACCTCAAGGCGGGAATTCTCCTACAATGAGCAGTTCTTC. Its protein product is CATSRREFSYNEQFF.

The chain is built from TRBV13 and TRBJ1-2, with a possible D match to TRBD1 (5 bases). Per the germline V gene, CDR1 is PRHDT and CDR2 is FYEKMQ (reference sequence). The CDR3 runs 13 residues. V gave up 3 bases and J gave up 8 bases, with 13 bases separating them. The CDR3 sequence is CASSFEGARGYTF. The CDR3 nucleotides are TGTGCCAGCAGCTTTGAAGGGGCTAGAGGCTACACCTTC.

The CDR3 region is CAWVSDTQYF. The CDR3 DNA reads as TGTGCCTGGGTATCAGATACGCAGTATTTT. The chain uses TRBV30 and TRBJ2-3; D gene unclear. The V gene's germline CDR1 is GTSNPN and CDR2 SVGIG (reference sequence). The CDR3 is made up of 10 amino acids. V dropped 5 bases and J dropped 4 bases, with 4 bases sitting between them.

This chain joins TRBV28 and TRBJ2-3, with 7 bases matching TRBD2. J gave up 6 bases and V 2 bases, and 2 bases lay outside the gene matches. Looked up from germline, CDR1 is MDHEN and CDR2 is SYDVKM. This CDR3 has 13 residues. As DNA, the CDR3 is TGTGCCAGCAGTTTAGGGGGGGTGGATACGCAGTATTTT. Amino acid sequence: CASSLGGVDTQYF. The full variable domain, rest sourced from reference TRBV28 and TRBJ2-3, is DVKVTQSSRYLVKRTGEKVFLECVQDMDHENMFWYRQDPGLGLRLIYFSYDVKMKEKGDIPEGYSVSREKKERFSLILESASTNQTSMYLCASSLGGVDTQYFGPGTRLTVL.

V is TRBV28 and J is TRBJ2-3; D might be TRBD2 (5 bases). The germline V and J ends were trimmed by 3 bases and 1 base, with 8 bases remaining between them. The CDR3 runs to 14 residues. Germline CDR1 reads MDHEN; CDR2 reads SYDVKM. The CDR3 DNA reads TGTGCCAGCAGTTTCCGGCGGGGCACAGATACGCAGTATTTT. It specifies CASSFRRGTDTQYF. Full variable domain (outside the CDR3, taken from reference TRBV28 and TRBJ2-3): DVKVTQSSRYLVKRTGEKVFLECVQDMDHENMFWYRQDPGLGLRLIYFSYDVKMKEKGDIPEGYSVSREKKERFSLILESASTNQTSMYLCASSFRRGTDTQYFGPGTRLTVL.

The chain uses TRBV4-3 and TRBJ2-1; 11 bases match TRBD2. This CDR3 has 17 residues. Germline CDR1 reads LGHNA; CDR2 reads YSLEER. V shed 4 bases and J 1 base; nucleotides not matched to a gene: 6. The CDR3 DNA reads TGCGCCAGCAGCCCCACTAGCGGGAGAAGGTCCTACAATGAGCAGTTCTTC. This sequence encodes CASSPTSGRRSYNEQFF.

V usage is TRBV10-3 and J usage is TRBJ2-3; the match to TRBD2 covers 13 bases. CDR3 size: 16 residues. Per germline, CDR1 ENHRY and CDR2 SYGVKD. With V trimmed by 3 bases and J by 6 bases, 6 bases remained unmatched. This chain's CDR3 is CAISERLAGGGDTQYF. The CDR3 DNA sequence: TGTGCCATCAGTGAAAGACTAGCGGGAGGCGGGGATACGCAGTATTTT.

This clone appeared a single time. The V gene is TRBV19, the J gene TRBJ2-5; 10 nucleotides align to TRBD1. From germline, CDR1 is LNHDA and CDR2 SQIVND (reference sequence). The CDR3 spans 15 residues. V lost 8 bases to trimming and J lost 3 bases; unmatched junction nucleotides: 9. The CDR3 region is CASAGGGTGEETQYF. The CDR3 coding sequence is TGTGCCAGTGCGGGGGGTGGGACAGGGGAAGAGACCCAGTACTTC.

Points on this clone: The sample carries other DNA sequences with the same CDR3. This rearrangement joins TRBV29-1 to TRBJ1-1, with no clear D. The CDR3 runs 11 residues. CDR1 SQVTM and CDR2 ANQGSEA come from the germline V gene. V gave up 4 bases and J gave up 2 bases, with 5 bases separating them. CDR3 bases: TGCAGCGTTGGGCCCAACACTGAAGCTTTCTTT. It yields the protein CSVGPNTEAFF.

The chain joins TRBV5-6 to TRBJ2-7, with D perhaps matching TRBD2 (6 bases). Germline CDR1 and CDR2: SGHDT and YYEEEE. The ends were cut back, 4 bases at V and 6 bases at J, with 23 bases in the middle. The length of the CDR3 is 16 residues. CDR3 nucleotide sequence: TGTGCCAGCAGCACAACTAGCTTAGACCCTTACTCCGAGCAGTACTTC. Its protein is CASSTTSLDPYSEQYF.

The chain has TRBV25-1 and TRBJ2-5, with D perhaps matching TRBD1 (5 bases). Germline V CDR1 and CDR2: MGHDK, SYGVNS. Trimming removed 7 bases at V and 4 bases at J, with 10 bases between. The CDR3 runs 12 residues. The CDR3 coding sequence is TGTGCCAGCACAGGGAATCCAGAGACCCAGTACTTC. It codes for CASTGNPETQYF. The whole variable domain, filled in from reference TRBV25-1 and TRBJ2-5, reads EADIYQTPRYLVIGTGKKITLECSQTMGHDKMYWYQQDPGMELHLIHYSYGVNSTEKGDLSSESTVSRIRTEHFPLTLESARPSHTSQYLCASTGNPETQYFGPGTRLLVL.

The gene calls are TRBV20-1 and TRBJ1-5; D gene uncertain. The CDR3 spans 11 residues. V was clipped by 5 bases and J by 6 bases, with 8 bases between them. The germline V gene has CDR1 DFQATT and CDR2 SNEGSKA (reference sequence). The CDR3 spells CSAPFGQPQHF. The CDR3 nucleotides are TGCAGTGCTCCTTTCGGTCAGCCCCAGCATTTT.

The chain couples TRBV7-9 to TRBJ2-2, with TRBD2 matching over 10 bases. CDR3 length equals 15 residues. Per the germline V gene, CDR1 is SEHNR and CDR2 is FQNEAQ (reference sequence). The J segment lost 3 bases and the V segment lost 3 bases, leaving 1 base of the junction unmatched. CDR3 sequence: CASSLLAGDTGELFF. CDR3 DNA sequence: TGTGCCAGCAGCTTGCTAGCGGGAGACACCGGGGAGCTGTTTTTT. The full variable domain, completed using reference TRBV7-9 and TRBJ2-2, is DTGVSQNPRHKITKRGQNVTFRCDPISEHNRLYWYRQTLGQGPEFLTYFQNEAQLEKSRLLSDRFSAERPKGSFSTLEIQRTEQGDSAMYLCASSLLAGDTGELFFGEGSRLTVL.

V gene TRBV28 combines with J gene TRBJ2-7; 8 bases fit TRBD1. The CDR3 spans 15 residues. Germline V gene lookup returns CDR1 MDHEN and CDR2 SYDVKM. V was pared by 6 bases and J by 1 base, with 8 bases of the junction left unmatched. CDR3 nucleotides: TGTGCCAGCAGCCTTCGCGGGACAGGATCCTACGAGCAGTACTTC. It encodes CASSLRGTGSYEQYF.